Presented here are 6 T cell receptor delta chains from one specimen sequenced in a study of gamma-delta T cells after stem cell transplantation. TCRdb re-identified clones in the RT-PCR reads via CATT. The profile shows about 11,000 delta-chain clones, 38% of them singletons. Specimen: gamma-delta T cells. These receptors were collected from a human donor. It is not recorded whose cells these are; they may come from a transplant donor.

As for this clone: The junction shows a germline mismatch at one end, possibly a read error. The rearrangement joins TRDV2 to TRDJ1, with 12 bases matching TRDD3. Germline V gene sequence: CDR1 GEAIGNYY, CDR2 EKD. This CDR3 comprises 18 residues. In DNA, the CDR3 is TGTGCCCGTGACGATTTGGCGCTGGGGGATACGGCCACCGATAAACTCATCTTT. Translating gives CARDDLALGDTATDKLIF.

Comment on this clone: One end of the junction varies from germline; a read error may be responsible. This CDR3 reads CACDNYGMGDKYLTDNLIF. CDR3 in DNA: TGTGCCTGTGACAACTACGGTATGGGGGATAAATATCTAACCGATAACCTCATCTTT. The chain is built from TRDV2 and TRDJ1; 9 nucleotides line up with TRDD3. From germline, CDR1 is GEAIGNYY and CDR2 EKD. The CDR3 contains 19 residues.

For this clone: A read error may account for a junction end that differs from germline. V is TRDV2 and J is TRDJ1; the D gene is possibly TRDD3 (6 bases). Germline assignment: CDR1 GEAIGNYY and CDR2 EKD. CDR3 size: 19 residues. The CDR3: CACDTVEAGVYSKGDNLIF. The CDR3 nucleotides read TGTGCCTGTGACACCGTTGAAGCTGGGGTATACAGTAAGGGCGATAACCTCATCTTT.

This clone was recorded a few times. The J gene is TRDJ1, the V gene TRDV1; possible D gene TRDD3, 5 bases. Germline V gene lookup returns CDR1 TSWWSYY and CDR2 QGS. Trimming cost V 0 bases and J 3 bases, with 20 bases left between them. The CDR3 is made up of 18 amino acids. CDR3: CALGELGRGPRNADKLIF. In DNA, the CDR3 is TGTGCTCTTGGGGAACTGGGCAGGGGACCTCGTAACGCCGATAAACTCATCTTT.

Comment on this clone: Distinct nucleotide sequences in the sample also encode this CDR3. The chain joins TRDV2 to TRDJ3; 7 bases match TRDD3. The ends lost 0 bases at V and 0 bases at J; junction bases unmatched: 4. Germline CDR1 is GEAIGNYY and CDR2 is EKD. The CDR3 spans 18 residues. CDR3: CACDTWGTSSWDTRQMFF. The CDR3, as DNA: TGTGCCTGTGACACCTGGGGGACTAGCTCCTGGGACACCCGACAGATGTTTTTC.

This chain uses TRDV2 with TRDJ3, with TRDD3 matching 7 bases. The length of the CDR3 is 23 residues. Germline assignment: CDR1 GEAIGNYY and CDR2 EKD. With V trimmed by 0 bases and J by 2 bases, 21 bases remained unmatched. This CDR3 is CACDTGGVLGSPRPPWDTRQMFF. The CDR3 DNA reads as TGTGCCTGTGACACCGGCGGTGTACTGGGGTCACCCCGCCCCCCCTGGGACACCCGACAGATGTTTTTC.